This T cell receptor (beta chain) was recorded in a study of beta chain features in type 1 diabetes. V lost 0 bases to trimming and J lost 6 bases; unmatched junction nucleotides: 5. CDR1 SGHRS and CDR2 YFSETQ come from the germline V gene. This CDR3 contains 14 residues. A single count supports this clone. Isolated RNA was reverse transcribed in full, so expressed TCRB transcripts were sequenced. TCRdb's table, derived via immunoSEQ multiplex PCR, lists solely in-frame clones and lacks some. The repertoire consists of 200,000 to 250,000 clones, with over 8.5% occurring once and the leading ten covering 0.03% to 0.04%.

V is TRBV5-1 and J is TRBJ2-7; 8 positions agree with TRBD2. This TCR was sampled from a woman aged 18-30 years in good health. The sequencing input was naive CD4+ T cells from blood. The CDR3 DNA follows: TGCGCCAGCAGCTTGGACGGGGGGGCGGGCGAGCAGTACTTC. Translated, it gives CASSLDGGAGEQYF.